This entry describes one T cell receptor (beta chain). Its matching antigen is unknown. The data were taken from a study of vaccination and CD4 T cells after COVID-19. Points from the study as a whole: Convalescent patients gained a median 86.3% of their reactive clones only post-vaccination.

The treatment denotes: 10-day PBMC culture with coronavirus spike peptide pools or control peptides (ViraFEST assay). During the years 2011-2018, before the COVID-19 pandemic, the unexposed donor's CD4+ T cells were collected. The Oncomine TCR Beta short-read assay sequenced DNA from cultured CD4+ T cells. It was from cultured CD4+ T cells that genomic DNA was extracted. TCRdb re-called the PCR reads through MiXCR, storing one row per CDR3 protein. The sample contains 5,400 or so distinct CDR3 sequences, roughly 44% of which appear only once. Sample: CD4+ T cells from blood, cultured in vitro. The source is a human donor in good health.

The CDR3 spells CASSSDGTFYEQYF. The CDR3 coding sequence is TGTGCCAGCAGTTCCGACGGGACTTTCTACGAGCAGTACTTC. The chain carries TRBV12-3 or TRBV12-4 and TRBJ2-7; the D gene is possibly TRBD2 (6 bases). The V end was cut by 4 bases, the J end by 3 bases, with 13 bases between. The CDR3 extends over 14 amino acids.